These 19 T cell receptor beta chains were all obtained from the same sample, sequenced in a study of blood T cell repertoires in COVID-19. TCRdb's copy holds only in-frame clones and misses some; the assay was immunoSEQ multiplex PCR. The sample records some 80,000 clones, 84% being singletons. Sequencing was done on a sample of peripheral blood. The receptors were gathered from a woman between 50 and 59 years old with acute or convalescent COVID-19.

The CDR3 is CASSQDVLSQETQYF. The CDR3 DNA reads TGTGCCAGCAGCCAAGACGTACTGAGCCAAGAGACCCAGTACTTC. The chain is built from TRBV4-2 and TRBJ2-5; D is ambiguous. The CDR3 sequence is 15 residues long. The V gene's germline CDR1 is LGHNA and CDR2 YNFKEQ. Deletions cut 0 bases from V and 1 base from J, with 9 bases between.

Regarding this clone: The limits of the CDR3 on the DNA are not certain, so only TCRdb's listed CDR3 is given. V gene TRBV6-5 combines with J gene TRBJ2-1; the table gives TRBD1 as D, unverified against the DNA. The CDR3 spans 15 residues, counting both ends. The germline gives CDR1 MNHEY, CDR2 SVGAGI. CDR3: CASSSGQGFSDEQFF.

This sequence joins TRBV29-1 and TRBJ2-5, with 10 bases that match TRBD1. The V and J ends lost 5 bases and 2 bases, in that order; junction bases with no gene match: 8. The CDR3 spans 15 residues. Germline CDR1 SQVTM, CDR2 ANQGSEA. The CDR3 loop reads CSVQSGTGVQETQYF. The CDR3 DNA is TGCAGCGTTCAATCCGGGACAGGGGTACAAGAGACCCAGTACTTC.

CDR3 loop: CASSYHNRVGTEAFF. CDR3 DNA sequence: TGTGCCAGCAGTTACCATAACAGGGTTGGGACTGAAGCTTTCTTT. The rearrangement links TRBV6-5 to TRBJ1-1; possibly TRBD1 for D (6 bases). Germline V CDR1 and CDR2: MNHEY, SVGAGI. Trimming removed 2 bases from V and 5 bases from J, with 15 bases in between. The CDR3 is 15 amino acids.

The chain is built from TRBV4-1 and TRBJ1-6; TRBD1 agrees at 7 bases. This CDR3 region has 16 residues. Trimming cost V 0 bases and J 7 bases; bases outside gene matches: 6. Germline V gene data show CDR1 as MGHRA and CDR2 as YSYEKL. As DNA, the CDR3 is TGCGCCAGCAGCCAAGAGGGACAGATTAAGAATTCACCCCTCCACTTT. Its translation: CASSQEGQIKNSPLHF.

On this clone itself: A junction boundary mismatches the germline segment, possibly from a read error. The DNA for the CDR3 is TGTGCTACAGGGTTAGAGGCCCAGTACTTC. Translation gives CATGLEAQYF. The chain joins TRBV28 to TRBJ2-5; TRBD1 is a possible D gene (6 bases). Germline assignment: CDR1 MDHEN and CDR2 SYDVKM. The CDR3 extends over 10 amino acids.

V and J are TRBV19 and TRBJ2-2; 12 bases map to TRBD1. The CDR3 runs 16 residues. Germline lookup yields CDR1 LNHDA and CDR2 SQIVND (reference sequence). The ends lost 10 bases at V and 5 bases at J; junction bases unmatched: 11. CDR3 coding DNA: TGTGCCACTATACCACCGGGACAGGGGGCGACCGGGGAGCTGTTTTTT. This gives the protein CATIPPGQGATGELFF.

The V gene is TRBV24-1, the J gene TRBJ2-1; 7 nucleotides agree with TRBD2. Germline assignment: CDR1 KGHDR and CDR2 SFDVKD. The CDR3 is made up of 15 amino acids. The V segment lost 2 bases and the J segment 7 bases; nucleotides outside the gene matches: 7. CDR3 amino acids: CATSDWEGARNEQFF. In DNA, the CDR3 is TGTGCCACCAGTGATTGGGAGGGAGCTAGGAATGAGCAGTTCTTC.

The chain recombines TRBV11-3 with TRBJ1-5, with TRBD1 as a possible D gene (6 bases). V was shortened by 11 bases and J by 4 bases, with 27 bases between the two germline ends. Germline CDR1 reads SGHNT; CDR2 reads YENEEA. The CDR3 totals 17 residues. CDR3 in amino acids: CAGSAGAGGGLNQPQHF. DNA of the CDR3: TGTGCCGGCTCGGCGGGGGCCGGAGGGGGTCTTAATCAGCCCCAGCATTTT.

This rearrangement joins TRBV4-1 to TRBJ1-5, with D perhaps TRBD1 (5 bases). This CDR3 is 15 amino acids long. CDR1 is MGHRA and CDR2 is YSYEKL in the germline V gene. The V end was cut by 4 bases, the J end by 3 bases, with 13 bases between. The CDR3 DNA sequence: TGCGCCAGCAGCCGACAGTTGACAGACAATCAGCCCCAGCATTTT. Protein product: CASSRQLTDNQPQHF.

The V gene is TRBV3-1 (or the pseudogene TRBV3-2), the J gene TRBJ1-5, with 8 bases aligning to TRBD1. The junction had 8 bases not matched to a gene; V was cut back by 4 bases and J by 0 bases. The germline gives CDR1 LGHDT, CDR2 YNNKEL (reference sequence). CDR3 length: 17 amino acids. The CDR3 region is CASSPGQGAYSNQPQHF. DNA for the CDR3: TGTGCCAGCAGCCCCGGACAGGGAGCTTATAGCAATCAGCCCCAGCATTTT.

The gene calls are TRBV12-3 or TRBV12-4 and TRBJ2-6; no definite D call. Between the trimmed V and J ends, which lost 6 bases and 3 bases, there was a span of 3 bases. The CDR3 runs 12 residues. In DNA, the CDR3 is TGTGCCAGCAGCCTTGGGGCCAACGTCCTGACTTTC. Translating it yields CASSLGANVLTF.

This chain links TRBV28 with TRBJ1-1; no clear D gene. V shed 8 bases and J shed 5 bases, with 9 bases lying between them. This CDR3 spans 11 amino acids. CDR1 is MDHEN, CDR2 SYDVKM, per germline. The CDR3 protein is CASGRGTEAFF. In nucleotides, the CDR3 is TGTGCCAGCGGACGCGGGACTGAAGCTTTCTTT.

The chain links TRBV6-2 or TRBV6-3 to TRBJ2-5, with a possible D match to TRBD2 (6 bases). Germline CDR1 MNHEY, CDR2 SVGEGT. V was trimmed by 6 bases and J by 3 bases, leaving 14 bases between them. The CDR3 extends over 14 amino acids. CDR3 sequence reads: CASSQHGGEETQYF. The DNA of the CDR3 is TGTGCCAGCAGCCAACACGGGGGAGAAGAGACCCAGTACTTC.

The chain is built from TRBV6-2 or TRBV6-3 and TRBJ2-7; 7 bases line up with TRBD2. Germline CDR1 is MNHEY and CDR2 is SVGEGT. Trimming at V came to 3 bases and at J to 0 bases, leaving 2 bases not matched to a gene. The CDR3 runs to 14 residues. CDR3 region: CASSYGTISYEQYF. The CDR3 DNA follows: TGTGCCAGCAGTTATGGGACTATCTCCTACGAGCAGTACTTC.

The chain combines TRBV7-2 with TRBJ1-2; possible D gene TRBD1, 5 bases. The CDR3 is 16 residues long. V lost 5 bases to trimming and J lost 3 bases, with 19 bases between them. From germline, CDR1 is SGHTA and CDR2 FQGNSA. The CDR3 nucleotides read TGTGCCAGCAGCCAAAGAAGGGATCAGGGTGACTATGGCTACACCTTC. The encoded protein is CASSQRRDQGDYGYTF. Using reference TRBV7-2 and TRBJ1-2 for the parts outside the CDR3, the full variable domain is GAGVSQSPSNKVTEKGKDVELRCDPISGHTALYWYRQSLGQGLEFLIYFQGNSAPDKSGLPSDRFSAERTGGSVSTLTIQRTQQEDSAVYLCASSQRRDQGDYGYTFGSGTRLTVV.

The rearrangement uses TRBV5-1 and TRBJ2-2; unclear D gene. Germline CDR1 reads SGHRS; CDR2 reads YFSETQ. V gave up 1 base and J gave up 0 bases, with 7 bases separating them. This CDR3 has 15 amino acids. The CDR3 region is CASSLYGSNTGELFF. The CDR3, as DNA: TGCGCCAGCAGCTTGTACGGGTCGAACACCGGGGAGCTGTTTTTT.

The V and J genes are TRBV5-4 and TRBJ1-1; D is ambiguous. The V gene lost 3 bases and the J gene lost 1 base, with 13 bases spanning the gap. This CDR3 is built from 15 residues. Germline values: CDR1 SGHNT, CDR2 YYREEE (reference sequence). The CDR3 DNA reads TGTGCCAGCAGCTCCGCGTCTCTAGGGAACACTGAAGCTTTCTTT. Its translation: CASSSASLGNTEAFF.

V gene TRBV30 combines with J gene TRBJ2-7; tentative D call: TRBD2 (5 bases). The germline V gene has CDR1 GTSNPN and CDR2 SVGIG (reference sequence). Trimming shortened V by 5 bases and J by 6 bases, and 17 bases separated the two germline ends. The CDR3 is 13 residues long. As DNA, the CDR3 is TGTGCCTGGGGTACAGACCTAGGAGGCGAGCAGTACTTC. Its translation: CAWGTDLGGEQYF.